The 9 T cell receptor beta chains in this list originate from one sample, sequenced in a study of blood T cell repertoires in COVID-19. Here immunoSEQ multiplex PCR was the method, and the copy in TCRdb shows in-frame clones only, minus some. The table lists some 340,000 clones, 90% of them singletons. The sample consisted of PBMCs or T cells enriched from blood (not recorded which). These receptors originate from a woman in her twenties or thirties who had been exposed to COVID-19.

This rearrangement joins TRBV5-6 to TRBJ2-3; D remains unclear. Deletions cut 4 bases from V and 4 bases from J, with 16 bases between. Germline V CDR1 and CDR2: SGHDT, YYEEEE. CDR3 length equals 15 residues. For the CDR3, the DNA is TGTGCCAGCAGCCTCGTCCTCGGCGGTGCAGATACGCAGTATTTT. This codes for CASSLVLGGADTQYF.

This chain connects TRBV9 to TRBJ1-3; 7 positions agree with TRBD1. The CDR3 consists of 16 residues. From germline, CDR1 is SGDLS and CDR2 YYNGEE. J was trimmed by 1 base and V by 0 bases; bases with no gene match: 4. The CDR3 DNA follows: TGTGCCAGCAGCGTAGGGTACAGGGGATCTGGAAACACCATATATTTT. Amino acids: CASSVGYRGSGNTIYF. The whole variable domain, remainder taken from reference TRBV9 and TRBJ1-3, is DSGVTQTPKHLITATGQRVTLRCSPRSGDLSVYWYQQSLDQGLQFLIQYYNGEERAKGNILERFSAQQFPDLHSELNLSSLELGDSALYFCASSVGYRGSGNTIYFGEGSWLTVV.

The table lists this clone with a few counts. CDR3 nucleotide sequence: TGTGCCAGCAGCAGTGACAGGCATGGCTACACCTTC. It yields the protein CASSSDRHGYTF. The genes are TRBV14 and TRBJ1-2; D perhaps matches TRBD1 (6 bases). CDR3 length equals 12 residues. V lost 5 bases, J lost 6 bases, and 10 bases lay in between. Germline CDR1 is SGHDN and CDR2 is FVKESK.

The rearrangement uses TRBV7-9 and TRBJ2-5; TRBD1 agrees at 10 bases. This CDR3 spans 15 amino acids. In germline, CDR1 is SEHNR, CDR2 FQNEAQ (reference sequence). Germline trimming cut 5 bases from V and 4 bases from J; bases unmatched to any gene: 7. The CDR3 DNA sequence: TGTGCCAGCAGCCTCAGACAGGGGGCGGGAGAGACCCAGTACTTC. It yields the protein CASSLRQGAGETQYF.

The chain links TRBV7-2 to TRBJ1-5; D is undetermined. Germline V gene sequence: CDR1 SGHTA, CDR2 FQGNSA. The length of the CDR3 is 15 residues. Trimming shortened V by 4 bases and J by 2 bases, and 12 bases separated the two germline ends. CDR3 sequence (DNA): TGTGCCAGCAGCTCCCCAGACGGGGGCAATCAGCCCCAGCATTTT. Amino acids: CASSSPDGGNQPQHF.

This chain joins TRBV11-3 and TRBJ2-3; no firm D call. Germline CDR1 reads SGHNT; CDR2 reads YENEEA. V shed 2 bases and J shed 2 bases, with 17 bases lying between them. The CDR3 consists of 17 residues. CDR3 sequence: CASSLSFDSLFTDTQYF. For the CDR3, the DNA is TGTGCCAGCAGCTTATCATTTGACTCATTATTCACAGATACGCAGTATTTT. The full variable domain, its missing parts supplied by reference TRBV11-3 and TRBJ2-3, is EAGVVQSPRYKIIEKKQPVAFWCNPISGHNTLYWYLQNLGQGPELLIRYENEEAVDDSQLPKDRFSAERLKGVDSTLKIQPAELGDSAVYLCASSLSFDSLFTDTQYFGPGTRLTVL.

The chain uses TRBV28 and TRBJ2-7; TRBD1 might be the D (6 bases). The V gene's germline CDR1 is MDHEN and CDR2 SYDVKM. Trimming removed 3 bases at V and 2 bases at J, with 8 bases between. This CDR3 has 13 amino acids. The CDR3 DNA sequence: TGTGCCAGCAGTTTGTGGGACACCTACGAGCAGTACTTC. Residues: CASSLWDTYEQYF.

The V and J genes are TRBV18 and TRBJ1-4, with 9 bases fitting TRBD1. In germline, CDR1 is KGHSH, CDR2 LQKENI. This CDR3 is 15 amino acids long. J lost 6 bases, V lost 1 base, and 3 bases had no gene match. The CDR3 DNA follows: TGTGCCAGCTCACCACGGAGGACAGGGGATGAAAAACTGTTTTTT. Translation: CASSPRRTGDEKLFF.

The chain couples TRBV29-1 to TRBJ2-7; D may be TRBD1 (6 bases). The CDR3 runs 12 residues. Trimming stripped 6 bases from V and 2 bases from J, with 11 bases between. The germline CDR1 and CDR2 sequences are SQVTM and ANQGSEA. The DNA for the CDR3 is TGCAGCGTCGGCCGACAGGCCTACGAGCAGTACTTC. This gives the protein CSVGRQAYEQYF.